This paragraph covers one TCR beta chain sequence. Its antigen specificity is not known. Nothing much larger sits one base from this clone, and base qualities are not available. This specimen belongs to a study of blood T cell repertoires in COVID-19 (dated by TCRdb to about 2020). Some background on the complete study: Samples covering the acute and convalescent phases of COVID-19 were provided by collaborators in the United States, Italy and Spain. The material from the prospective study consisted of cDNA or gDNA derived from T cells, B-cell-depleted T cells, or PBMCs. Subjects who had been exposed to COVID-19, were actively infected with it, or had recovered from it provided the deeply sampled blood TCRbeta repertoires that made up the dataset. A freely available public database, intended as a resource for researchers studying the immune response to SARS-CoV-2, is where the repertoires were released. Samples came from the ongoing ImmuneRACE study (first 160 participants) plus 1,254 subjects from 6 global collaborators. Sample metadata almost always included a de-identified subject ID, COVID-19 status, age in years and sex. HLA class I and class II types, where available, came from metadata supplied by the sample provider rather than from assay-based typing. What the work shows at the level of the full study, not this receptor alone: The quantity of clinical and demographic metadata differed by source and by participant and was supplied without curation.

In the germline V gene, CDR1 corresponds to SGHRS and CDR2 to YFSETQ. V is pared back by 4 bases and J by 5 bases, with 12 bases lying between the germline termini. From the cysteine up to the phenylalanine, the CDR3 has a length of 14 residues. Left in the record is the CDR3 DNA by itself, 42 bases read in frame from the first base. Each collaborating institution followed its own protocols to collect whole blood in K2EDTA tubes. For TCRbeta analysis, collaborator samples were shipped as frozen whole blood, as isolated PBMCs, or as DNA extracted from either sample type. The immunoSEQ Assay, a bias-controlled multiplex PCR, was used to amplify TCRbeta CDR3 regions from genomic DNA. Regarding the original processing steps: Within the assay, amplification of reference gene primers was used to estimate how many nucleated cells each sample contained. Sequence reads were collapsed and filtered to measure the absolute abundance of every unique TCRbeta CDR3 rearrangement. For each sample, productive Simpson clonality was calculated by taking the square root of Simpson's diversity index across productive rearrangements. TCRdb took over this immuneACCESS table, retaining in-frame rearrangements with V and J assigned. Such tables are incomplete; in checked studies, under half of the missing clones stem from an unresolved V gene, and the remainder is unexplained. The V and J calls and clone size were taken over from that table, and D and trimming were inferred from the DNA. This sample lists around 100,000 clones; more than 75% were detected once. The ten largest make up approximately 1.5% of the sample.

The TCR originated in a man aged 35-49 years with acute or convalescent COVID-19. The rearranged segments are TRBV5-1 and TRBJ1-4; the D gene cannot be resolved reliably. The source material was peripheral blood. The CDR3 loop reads CASSRSGINEKLFF. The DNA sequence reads TGCGCCAGCAGCAGGTCCGGGATAAATGAAAAACTGTTTTTT.